One sample yielded the 27 T cell receptor beta chains listed below, sequenced in a study of cytomegalovirus exposure and HLA in healthy donors. Amplification used 60 Vbeta primers and 13 Jbeta primers. TCRdb's table, derived via immunoSEQ multiplex PCR, lists solely in-frame clones and lacks some. The data contain approximately 100,000 clones, 70% to 75% of them singletons. Specimen: PBMCs. These receptors were taken from a female donor in good health and CMV-seronegative.

The chain carries TRBV7-2 and TRBJ2-5; 8 nucleotides align to TRBD2. The ends lost 1 base at V and 2 bases at J; junction bases unmatched: 0. The CDR3 runs to 14 residues. Germline V gene sequence: CDR1 SGHTA, CDR2 FQGNSA. For the CDR3, the DNA is TGTGCCAGCAGCTTAGGACTAGCGCAAGAGACCCAGTACTTC. This gives the protein CASSLGLAQETQYF. Looking up the rest from reference TRBV7-2 and TRBJ2-5 gives the full variable domain: GAGVSQSPSNKVTEKGKDVELRCDPISGHTALYWYRQSLGQGLEFLIYFQGNSAPDKSGLPSDRFSAERTGGSVSTLTIQRTQQEDSAVYLCASSLGLAQETQYFGPGTRLLVL.

The chain links TRBV7-9 to TRBJ2-4, with 9 bases fitting TRBD1. V lost 2 bases to trimming and J lost 1 base; unmatched junction nucleotides: 3. The CDR3 length is 16 residues. The germline gives CDR1 SEHNR, CDR2 FQNEAQ (reference sequence). Here the CDR3 reads CASSLHRGLAKNIQYF. The CDR3, as DNA: TGTGCCAGCAGCTTACACAGGGGGCTTGCCAAAAACATTCAGTACTTC.

V gene TRBV4-1 combines with J gene TRBJ2-7; TRBD2 aligns across 11 bases. Germline CDR1 MGHRA, CDR2 YSYEKL. With V trimmed by 1 base and J by 2 bases, 7 bases remained unmatched. This CDR3 region has 17 residues. CDR3 DNA: TGCGCCAGCAGCCAAGTTACTAGCGGGAGTTTCACCTACGAGCAGTACTTC. Translating it yields CASSQVTSGSFTYEQYF.

This chain joins TRBV4-2 and TRBJ2-5, with 9 positions matching TRBD2. The ends lost 2 bases at V and 2 bases at J; junction bases unmatched: 6. This CDR3 has 16 residues. Germline CDR1 reads LGHNA; CDR2 reads YNFKEQ. CDR3 loop: CASSQTLAGIQETQYF. As DNA, the CDR3 is TGTGCCAGCAGCCAAACGCTAGCGGGGATACAAGAGACCCAGTACTTC.

This rearrangement joins TRBV28 to TRBJ1-4, with a possible D match to TRBD1 (6 bases). The CDR3 has 13 residues. V lost 8 bases to trimming and J lost 8 bases, with 15 bases between them. Germline V gene sequence: CDR1 MDHEN, CDR2 SYDVKM. Here the CDR3 DNA reads TGTGCCAGCTACCCAGGGGTTGGGGAAAAACTGTTTTTT. Its protein is CASYPGVGEKLFF.

The chain joins TRBV2 to TRBJ2-3, with 9 bases matching TRBD2. This CDR3 has 14 residues. Germline CDR1 reads SNHLY; CDR2 reads FYNNEI. V lost 4 bases and J lost 4; bases outside the gene matches: 3. CDR3 protein: CASSGLAGADTQYF. Written as DNA, the CDR3 is TGTGCCAGCAGTGGTTTAGCGGGAGCAGATACGCAGTATTTT. Looking up the rest from reference TRBV2 and TRBJ2-3 gives the full variable domain: EPEVTQTPSHQVTQMGQEVILRCVPISNHLYFYWYRQILGQKVEFLVSFYNNEISEKSEIFDDQFSVERPDGSNFTLKIRSTKLEDSAMYFCASSGLAGADTQYFGPGTRLTVL.

The V gene is TRBV14, the J gene TRBJ1-1, with 10 bases lining up with TRBD1. The trim removed 4 bases at V and 5 bases at J, leaving 4 bases unmatched. The CDR3 runs 14 residues. Germline-derived CDR1 and CDR2 are SGHDN and FVKESK. DNA of the CDR3: TGTGCCAGCAGCCTGACAGGGGGCAGGACTGAAGCTTTCTTT. This encodes CASSLTGGRTEAFF.

This clone turned up a few times. The DNA for the CDR3 is TGTGCCAGCACCTTGGACAGGGGTAATGAAAAACTGTTTTTT. Amino acid sequence: CASTLDRGNEKLFF. The chain carries TRBV6-1 and TRBJ1-4; 9 bases line up with TRBD1. Per germline, CDR1 MNHNS and CDR2 SASEGT. With V trimmed by 7 bases and J by 4 bases, 4 bases remained unmatched. This CDR3 region has 14 residues.

In its sample, this clone was seen a few times. The rearrangement links TRBV10-1 to TRBJ1-1; D possibly corresponds to TRBD1 (6 bases). The V gene's germline CDR1 is WNHNN and CDR2 SYGVQD (reference sequence). The CDR3 totals 14 residues. V was shortened by 6 bases and J by 6 bases, with 17 bases between the two germline ends. The chain's CDR3 is CASRRDIGSSEAFF. The CDR3 region has the DNA TGCGCCAGCAGGAGGGACATTGGTAGTTCTGAAGCTTTCTTT.

The sample holds a few counts of this clone. This chain uses TRBV30 with TRBJ1-2; 9 nucleotides align to TRBD1. Germline V gene lookup returns CDR1 GTSNPN and CDR2 SVGIG (reference sequence). The CDR3 is 13 amino acids. V lost 1 base to trimming and J lost 6 bases; unmatched junction nucleotides: 3. CDR3 bases: TGTGCCTGGAGTGACCGGGACAGGGATGGCTACACCTTC. Protein sequence: CAWSDRDRDGYTF.

The rearrangement links TRBV30 to TRBJ1-4; TRBD1 might be the D (6 bases). The V and J ends lost 3 bases and 3 bases respectively, with 20 bases between them. CDR1 GTSNPN and CDR2 SVGIG come from the germline V gene (reference sequence). The CDR3 extends over 17 amino acids. CDR3 coding DNA: TGTGCCTGGAGCGCTGGACAGAGGATGTCCTCTAATGAAAAACTGTTTTTT. Residues: CAWSAGQRMSSNEKLFF.

This chain joins TRBV2 and TRBJ2-1; 11 bases map to TRBD2. This CDR3 is 18 amino acids long. The V and J ends lost 4 bases and 8 bases, in that order; junction bases with no gene match: 16. The V gene's germline CDR1 is SNHLY and CDR2 FYNNEI. The CDR3 here is CASSAPMIAGGDIYEQFF. The CDR3 bases are TGTGCCAGCAGTGCCCCGATGATAGCGGGAGGGGACATTTATGAGCAGTTCTTC.

This clone was counted between two and nine times. The J gene is TRBJ2-3, the V gene TRBV2; D is unclear. Germline V gives CDR1 SNHLY, CDR2 FYNNEI. The V end was cut by 6 bases, the J end by 6 bases, with 4 bases between. The CDR3 totals 10 residues. CDR3 sequence: CASSVDTQYF. The CDR3 DNA reads TGTGCCAGCAGCGTCGATACGCAGTATTTT.

The chain links TRBV10-1 to TRBJ2-7, with TRBD2 identical over 15 bases. The CDR3 has 22 amino acids. CDR1 WNHNN and CDR2 SYGVQD come from the germline V gene (reference sequence). The V and J ends lost 6 bases and 5 bases, in that order; junction bases with no gene match: 26. CDR3 protein: CASSFTPGLAGGPTPARDEQYF. In nucleotides, the CDR3 is TGCGCCAGCAGCTTTACGCCGGGACTAGCGGGAGGCCCGACGCCCGCGAGAGACGAGCAGTACTTC.

This clone was observed a few times. J is TRBJ2-1 and V is TRBV27, with TRBD1 matching over 8 bases. The CDR3 covers 16 residues. The trim removed 2 bases at V and 7 bases at J, leaving 10 bases unmatched. Germline V gene data show CDR1 as MNHEY and CDR2 as SMNVEV (reference sequence). CDR3 nucleotide sequence: TGTGCCAGCAGTTTAGATCGGCAGGGGGCGAGTAATGAGCAGTTCTTC. Translating it yields CASSLDRQGASNEQFF.

This clone was recorded a few times. The CDR3 loop reads CASSLGGSGANVLTF. The CDR3 DNA is TGTGCCAGCAGCTTAGGAGGGTCTGGGGCCAACGTCCTGACTTTC. The chain combines TRBV11-3 with TRBJ2-6; D is perhaps TRBD2 (5 bases). This CDR3 region has 15 residues. Germline CDR1 is SGHNT and CDR2 is YENEEA. The V end was cut by 1 base, the J end by 1 base, with 5 bases between. The full variable domain, its missing parts supplied by reference TRBV11-3 and TRBJ2-6, is EAGVVQSPRYKIIEKKQPVAFWCNPISGHNTLYWYLQNLGQGPELLIRYENEEAVDDSQLPKDRFSAERLKGVDSTLKIQPAELGDSAVYLCASSLGGSGANVLTFGAGSRLTVL.

This clone was recorded once. V is TRBV18 and J is TRBJ1-2; TRBD1 matches 8 bases. Germline CDR1 is KGHSH and CDR2 is LQKENI. V dropped 1 base and J dropped 4; count of bases not matched to a gene: 8. CDR3 length: 16 residues. The CDR3: CASSPRLTGAGYGYTF. The CDR3 DNA is TGTGCCAGCTCACCACGTTTGACAGGGGCTGGCTATGGCTACACCTTC. Filled out from reference TRBV18 and TRBJ1-2, the complete variable domain reads NAGVMQNPRHLVRRRGQEARLRCSPMKGHSHVYWYRQLPEEGLKFMVYLQKENIIDESGMPKERFSAEFPKEGPSILRIQQVVRGDSAAYFCASSPRLTGAGYGYTFGSGTRLTVV.

The chain recombines TRBV30 with TRBJ2-5; 13 nucleotides align to TRBD2. TRBJ2-7 matches the DNA end more closely, so the J call is doubtful. The CDR3 consists of 17 residues. The germline CDR1 and CDR2 sequences are GTSNPN and SVGIG (reference sequence). The CDR3 sequence is CAWSITRTSGSIYEQYF. The CDR3 DNA reads TGTGCCTGGAGTATTACAAGGACTAGCGGGAGTATCTACGAGCAGTACTTC.

The rearrangement uses TRBV15 and TRBJ2-2, with 10 bases that match TRBD1. The CDR3 totals 16 residues. The ends lost 0 bases at V and 4 bases at J; junction bases unmatched: 2. Germline V gene data show CDR1 as LNHNV and CDR2 as YYDKDF (reference sequence). CDR3 bases: TGTGCCACCAGCAGAGAAGGGACAGGGGTCACCGGGGAGCTGTTTTTT. It encodes CATSREGTGVTGELFF.

This sequence joins TRBV5-7 and TRBJ1-1; 7 bases align to TRBD1. TRBV5-7 belongs to the ORF category, with a function that is uncertain. Germline trimming cut 0 bases from V and 4 bases from J; bases unmatched to any gene: 3. This CDR3 comprises 14 residues. CDR3 bases: TGTGCCAGCAGCTTGGAGGACAGGAGCACTGAAGCTTTCTTT. Translated, it gives CASSLEDRSTEAFF.

The V call is TRBV2, the J call TRBJ2-3; 14 nucleotides align to TRBD2. CDR3 size: 18 residues. Germline CDR1 is SNHLY and CDR2 is FYNNEI. V shed 6 bases and J 1 base; nucleotides not matched to a gene: 9. DNA of the CDR3: TGTGCCAGCAGACCCCTCGGGACTAGCGGGAGCGGCACAGATACGCAGTATTTT. Translated, it gives CASRPLGTSGSGTDTQYF.

The chain couples TRBV15 to TRBJ2-3, with 8 positions matching TRBD2. Germline V gives CDR1 LNHNV, CDR2 YYDKDF (reference sequence). Trimming took 5 bases from V and 2 from J; bases not matched to a gene: 6. This CDR3 comprises 15 residues. CDR3 protein: CATSAREGDTDTQYF. CDR3 DNA: TGTGCCACCAGCGCCCGGGAGGGAGACACAGATACGCAGTATTTT.

The V and J genes are TRBV7-8 and TRBJ1-3, with D possibly matching TRBD1 (5 bases). The CDR3 runs to 14 residues. The germline V gene has CDR1 SGHVS and CDR2 FQNEAQ. V lost 5 bases and J lost 2, with 10 bases in between. For the CDR3, the DNA is TGTGCCAGCAGCCCGCCAGGGCCTGGAAACACCATATATTTT. Protein sequence: CASSPPGPGNTIYF.

The CDR3 DNA is TGTGCCAGCAGCTCGGACCTGACAGCAAATGCTTTCTTT. Translation gives CASSSDLTANAFF. The chain employs TRBV7-6 and TRBJ1-1; a possible D gene is TRBD1 (5 bases). CDR1 SGHVS and CDR2 FNYEAQ come from the germline V gene. The CDR3 has 13 amino acids. V shed 4 bases and J shed 11 bases, with 17 bases lying between them.

The chain links TRBV7-9 to TRBJ2-7; TRBD1 agrees at 7 bases. With 5 bases clipped from V and 7 bases from J, the junction kept 11 bases outside the gene matches. Germline V lookup: CDR1 SEHNR, CDR2 FQNEAQ (reference sequence). The CDR3 contains 14 residues. This CDR3 reads CASSASGTALEQYF. The CDR3 bases are TGTGCCAGCAGCGCTTCCGGGACAGCCCTGGAGCAGTACTTC.

V gene TRBV19 combines with J gene TRBJ1-5, with D uncertain. Germline V gene data show CDR1 as LNHDA and CDR2 as SQIVND (reference sequence). Trimming took off 2 bases at V and 5 bases at J, with 7 bases between the two ends. The CDR3 is 13 residues long. CDR3 sequence: CASSINGDQPQHF. The CDR3 bases are TGTGCCAGTAGTATAAACGGAGATCAGCCCCAGCATTTT.

The chain employs TRBV4-1 and TRBJ2-1; TRBD2 aligns across 10 bases. CDR3 size: 22 residues. Germline lookup yields CDR1 MGHRA and CDR2 YSYEKL. The V and J ends lost 3 bases and 0 bases, in that order; junction bases with no gene match: 20. The CDR3 spells CASSQDTVEITSGISSYNEQFF. As DNA, the CDR3 is TGCGCCAGCAGCCAGGACACCGTAGAAATAACTAGCGGGATCAGCTCCTACAATGAGCAGTTCTTC.